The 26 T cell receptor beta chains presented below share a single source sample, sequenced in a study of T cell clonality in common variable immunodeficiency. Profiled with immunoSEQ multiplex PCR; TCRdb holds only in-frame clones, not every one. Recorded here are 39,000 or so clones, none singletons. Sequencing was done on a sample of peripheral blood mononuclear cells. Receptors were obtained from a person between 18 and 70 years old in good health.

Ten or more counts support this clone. CDR3 DNA (partial): TGTGCCTGGAGTGTGGGGGGGGATACG. This encodes CAWSVGGDT. The whole CDR3 sequence is CAWSVGGDTQYF. The rearrangement joins TRBV30 to TRBJ2-3; TRBD2 agrees at 7 bases. The read falls 3 residues short of the CDR3 end, and the missing part is taken from the germline J gene. The CDR3 spans 12 residues. Per the germline V gene, CDR1 is GTSNPN and CDR2 is SVGIG (reference sequence). The junction had 0 bases not matched to a gene; V was cut back by 0 bases and J by 6 bases.

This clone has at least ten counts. The CDR3 DNA, read in part, is TGTGCCAGCAGCTTAGGTGAGGTGGAAAACATT. This encodes CASSLGEVENI. The complete CDR3 sequence is CASSLGEVENIQYF. This chain connects TRBV7-9 to TRBJ2-4; unclear D gene. Coverage ceases 3 residues before the CDR3 finishes, and the germline J gene fills in the end. The CDR3 length is 14 residues. Germline V lookup: CDR1 SEHNR, CDR2 FQNEAQ (reference sequence). Trimming removed 1 base at V and 5 bases at J, with 9 bases between.

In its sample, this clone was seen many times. The CDR3 DNA, read in part, is TGTGCCACCAGCAGGGAACAGGGCTCCCACTATGGC. Amino acid sequence: CATSREQGSHYG. The full CDR3 protein is CATSREQGSHYGYTF. J is TRBJ1-2 and V is TRBV15; D perhaps matches TRBD1 (6 bases). The read stops 3 residues short of the end of the CDR3; the missing end is completed from the germline J gene. Germline V CDR1 and CDR2: LNHNV, YYDKDF (reference sequence). V lost 3 bases and J lost 3, with 14 bases in between. This CDR3 spans 15 amino acids. The whole variable domain, remainder taken from reference TRBV15 and TRBJ1-2, is DAMVIQNPRYQVTQFGKPVTLSCSQTLNHNVMYWYQQKSSQAPKLLFHYYDKDFNNEADTPDNFQSRRPNTSFCFLDIRSPGLGDTAMYLCATSREQGSHYGYTFGSGTRLTVV.

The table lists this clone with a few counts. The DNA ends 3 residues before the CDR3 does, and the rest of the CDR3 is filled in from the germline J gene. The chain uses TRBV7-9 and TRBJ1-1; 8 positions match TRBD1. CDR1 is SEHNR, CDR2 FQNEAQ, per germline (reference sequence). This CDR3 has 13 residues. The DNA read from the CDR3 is TGTGCCAGCAGCTTACAGGGGGCGGATGGC. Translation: CASSLQGADG. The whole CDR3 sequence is CASSLQGADGAFF.

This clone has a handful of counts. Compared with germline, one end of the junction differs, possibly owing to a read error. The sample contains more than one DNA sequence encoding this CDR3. CDR3 bases read: TGTGCCAGCAGTACCCCGGCCGGACACTGGGAGAATTCACCC. Protein product: CASSTPAGHWENSP. Given in full, the CDR3 is CASSTPAGHWENSPLHF. This chain connects TRBV19 to TRBJ1-6; tentatively, D is TRBD1 (5 bases). The sequenced fragment ends 3 residues before the CDR3 boundary, so the rest is inferred from the germline J gene. Germline loops: CDR1 LNHDA, CDR2 SQIVND (reference sequence). This CDR3 region has 17 residues. Complete variable domain (other parts from reference TRBV19 and TRBJ1-6): DGGITQSPKYLFRKEGQNVTLSCEQNLNHDAMYWYRQDPGQGLRLIYYSQIVNDFQKGDIAEGYSVSREKKESFPLTVTSAQKNPTAFYLCASSTPAGHWENSPLHFGNGTRLTVT.

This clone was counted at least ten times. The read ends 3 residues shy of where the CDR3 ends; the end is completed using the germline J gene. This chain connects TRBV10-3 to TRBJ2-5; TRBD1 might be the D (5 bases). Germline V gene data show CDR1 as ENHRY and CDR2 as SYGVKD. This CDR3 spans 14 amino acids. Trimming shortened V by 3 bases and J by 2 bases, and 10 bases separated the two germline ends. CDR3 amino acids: CAISDVQVQETQYF. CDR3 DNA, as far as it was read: TGTGCCATCAGTGACGTACAGGTTCAAGAGACC.

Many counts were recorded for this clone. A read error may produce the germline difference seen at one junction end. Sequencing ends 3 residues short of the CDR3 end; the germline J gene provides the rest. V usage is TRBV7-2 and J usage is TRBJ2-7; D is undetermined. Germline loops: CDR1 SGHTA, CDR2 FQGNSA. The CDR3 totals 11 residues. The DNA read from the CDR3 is TGTGCCAACAGCTTATCGTCCGAG. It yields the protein CANSLSSE. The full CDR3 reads CANSLSSEQYF.

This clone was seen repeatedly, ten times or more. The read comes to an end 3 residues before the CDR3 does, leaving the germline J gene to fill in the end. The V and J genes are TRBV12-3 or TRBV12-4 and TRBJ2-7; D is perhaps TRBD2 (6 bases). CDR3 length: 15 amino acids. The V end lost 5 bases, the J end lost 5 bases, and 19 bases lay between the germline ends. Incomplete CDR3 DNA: TGTGCCAGCAGTCCCCGGGGGTCGGGGGACCACGAG. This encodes CASSPRGSGDHE. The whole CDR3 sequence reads CASSPRGSGDHEQYF.

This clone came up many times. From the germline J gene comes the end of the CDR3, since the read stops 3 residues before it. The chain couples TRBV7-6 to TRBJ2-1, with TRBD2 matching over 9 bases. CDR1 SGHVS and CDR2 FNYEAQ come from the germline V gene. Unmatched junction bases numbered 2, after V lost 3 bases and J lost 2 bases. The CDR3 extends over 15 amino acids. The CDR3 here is CASSFSGSTYNEQFF. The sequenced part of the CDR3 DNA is TGTGCCAGCAGCTTTAGCGGGAGTACCTACAATGAG.

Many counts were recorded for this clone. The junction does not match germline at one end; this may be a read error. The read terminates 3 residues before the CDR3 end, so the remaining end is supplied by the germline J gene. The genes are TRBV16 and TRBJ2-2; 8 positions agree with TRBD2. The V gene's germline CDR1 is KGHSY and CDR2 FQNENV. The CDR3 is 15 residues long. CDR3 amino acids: CASTQLAVNTGELFF. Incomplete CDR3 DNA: TGTGCCAGCACCCAACTAGCGGTAAACACCGGGGAG.

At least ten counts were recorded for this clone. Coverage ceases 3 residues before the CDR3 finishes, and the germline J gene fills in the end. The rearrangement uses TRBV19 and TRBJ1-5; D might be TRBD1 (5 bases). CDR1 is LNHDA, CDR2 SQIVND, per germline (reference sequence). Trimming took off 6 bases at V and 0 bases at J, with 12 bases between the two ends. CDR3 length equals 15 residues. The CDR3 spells CASRSKTVSNQPQHF. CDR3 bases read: TGTGCCAGTAGAAGTAAGACAGTTAGCAATCAGCCC. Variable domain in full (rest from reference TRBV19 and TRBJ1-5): DGGITQSPKYLFRKEGQNVTLSCEQNLNHDAMYWYRQDPGQGLRLIYYSQIVNDFQKGDIAEGYSVSREKKESFPLTVTSAQKNPTAFYLCASRSKTVSNQPQHFGDGTRLSIL.

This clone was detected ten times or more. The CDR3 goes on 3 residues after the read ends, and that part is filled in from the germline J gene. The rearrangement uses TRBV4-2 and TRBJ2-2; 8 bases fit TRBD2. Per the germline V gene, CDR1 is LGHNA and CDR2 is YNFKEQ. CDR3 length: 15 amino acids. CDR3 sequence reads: CASSQGGGSVEKLFF. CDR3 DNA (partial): TGTGCCAGCAGCCAAGGCGGGGGGTCGGTTGAAAAG.

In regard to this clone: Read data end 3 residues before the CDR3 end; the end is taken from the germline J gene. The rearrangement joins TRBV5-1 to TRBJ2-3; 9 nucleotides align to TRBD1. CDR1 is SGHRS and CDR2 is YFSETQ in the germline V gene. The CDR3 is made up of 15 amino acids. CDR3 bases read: TGCGCCAGCAGCTTGGGGGACAGGGATAGGGAGCCG. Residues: CASSLGDRDREP. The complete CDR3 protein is CASSLGDRDREPQYF.

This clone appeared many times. The CDR3 DNA, read in part, is TGCGCCAGCAGCTTGTCGTCGGTAGAAGAGACC. Amino acid sequence: CASSLSSVEET. The full CDR3 protein reads CASSLSSVEETQYF. This rearrangement joins TRBV5-1 to TRBJ2-5; D call uncertain. The observed sequence ends 3 residues before the CDR3 terminus, with the missing tail filled in from the germline J gene. V was cut by 1 base and J by 3 bases, with 10 bases left in between. The CDR3 extends over 14 amino acids. The germline gives CDR1 SGHRS, CDR2 YFSETQ.

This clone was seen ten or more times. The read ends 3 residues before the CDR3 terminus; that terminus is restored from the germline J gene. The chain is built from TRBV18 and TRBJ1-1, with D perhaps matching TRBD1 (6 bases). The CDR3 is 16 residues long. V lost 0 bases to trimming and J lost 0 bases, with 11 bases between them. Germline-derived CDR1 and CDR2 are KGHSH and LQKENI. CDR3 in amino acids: CASSPPGGGMNTEAFF. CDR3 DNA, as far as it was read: TGTGCCAGCTCACCACCGGGGGGGGGCATGAACACTGAA.

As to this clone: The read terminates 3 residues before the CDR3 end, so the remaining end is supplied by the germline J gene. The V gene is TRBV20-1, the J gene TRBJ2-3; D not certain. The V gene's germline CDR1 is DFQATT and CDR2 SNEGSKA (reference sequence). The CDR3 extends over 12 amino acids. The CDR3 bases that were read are TGCAGTGCTAGAGGCGTCCAAGAGACG. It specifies CSARGVQET. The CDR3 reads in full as CSARGVQETQYF.

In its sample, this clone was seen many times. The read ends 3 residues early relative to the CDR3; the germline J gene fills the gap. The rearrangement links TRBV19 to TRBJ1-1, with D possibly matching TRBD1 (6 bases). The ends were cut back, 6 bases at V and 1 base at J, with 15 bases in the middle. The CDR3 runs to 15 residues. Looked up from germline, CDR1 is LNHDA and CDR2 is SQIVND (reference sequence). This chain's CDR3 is CASSLTPGQNTEAFF. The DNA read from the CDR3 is TGTGCCAGTAGCCTTACTCCGGGACAGAACACTGAA.

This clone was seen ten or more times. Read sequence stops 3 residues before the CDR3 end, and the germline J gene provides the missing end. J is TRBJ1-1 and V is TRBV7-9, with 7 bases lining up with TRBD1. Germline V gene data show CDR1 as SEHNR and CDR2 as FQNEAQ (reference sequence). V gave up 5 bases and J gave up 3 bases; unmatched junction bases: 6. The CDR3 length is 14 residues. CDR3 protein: CASSRDRVDTEAFF. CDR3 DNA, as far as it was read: TGTGCCAGCAGCCGTGACAGGGTTGACACTGAA.

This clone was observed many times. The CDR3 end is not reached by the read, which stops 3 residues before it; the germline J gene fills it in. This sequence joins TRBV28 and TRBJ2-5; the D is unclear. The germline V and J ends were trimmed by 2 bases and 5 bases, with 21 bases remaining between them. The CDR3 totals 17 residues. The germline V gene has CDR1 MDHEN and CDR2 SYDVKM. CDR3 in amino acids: CASSLIPLGAHGETQYF. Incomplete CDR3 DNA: TGTGCCAGCAGTTTAATCCCCCTTGGAGCTCACGGGGAGACC.

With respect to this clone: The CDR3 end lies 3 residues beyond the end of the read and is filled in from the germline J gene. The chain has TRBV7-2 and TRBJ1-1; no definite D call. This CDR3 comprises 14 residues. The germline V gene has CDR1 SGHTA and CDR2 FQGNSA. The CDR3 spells CASSLTSGSSEAFF. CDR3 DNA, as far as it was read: TGTGCCAGCAGCCTGACTAGCGGGAGCAGTGAG. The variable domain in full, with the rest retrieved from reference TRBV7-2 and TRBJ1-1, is GAGVSQSPSNKVTEKGKDVELRCDPISGHTALYWYRQSLGQGLEFLIYFQGNSAPDKSGLPSDRFSAERTGGSVSTLTIQRTQQEDSAVYLCASSLTSGSSEAFFGQGTRLTVV.

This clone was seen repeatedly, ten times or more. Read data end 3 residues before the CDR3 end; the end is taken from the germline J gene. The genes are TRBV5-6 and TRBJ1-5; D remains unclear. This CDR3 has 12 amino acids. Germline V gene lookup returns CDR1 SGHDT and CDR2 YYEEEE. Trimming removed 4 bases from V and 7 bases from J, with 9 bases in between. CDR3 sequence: CASSPISQPQHF. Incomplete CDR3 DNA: TGTGCCAGCAGCCCCATTAGCCAGCCC.

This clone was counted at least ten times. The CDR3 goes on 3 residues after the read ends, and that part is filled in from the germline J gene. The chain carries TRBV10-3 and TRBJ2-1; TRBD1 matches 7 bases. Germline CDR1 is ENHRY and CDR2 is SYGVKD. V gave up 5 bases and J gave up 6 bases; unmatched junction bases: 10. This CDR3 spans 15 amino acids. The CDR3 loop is CAISPTGLDSNEQFF. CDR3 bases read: TGTGCCATCAGTCCGACAGGGTTGGATTCCAATGAG.

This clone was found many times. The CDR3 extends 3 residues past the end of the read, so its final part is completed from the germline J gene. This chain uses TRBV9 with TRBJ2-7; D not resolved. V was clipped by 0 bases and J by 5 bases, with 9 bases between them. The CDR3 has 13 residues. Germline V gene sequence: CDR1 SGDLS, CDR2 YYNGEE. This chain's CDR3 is CASSVDAENEQYF. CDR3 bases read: TGTGCCAGCAGCGTAGATGCAGAGAACGAG.

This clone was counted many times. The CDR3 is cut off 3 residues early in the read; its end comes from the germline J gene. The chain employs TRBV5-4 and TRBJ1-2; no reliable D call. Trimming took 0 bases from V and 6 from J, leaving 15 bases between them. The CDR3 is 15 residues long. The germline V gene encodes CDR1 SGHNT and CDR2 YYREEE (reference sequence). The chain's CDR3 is CASSLDVNLPNGYTF. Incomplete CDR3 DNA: TGTGCCAGCAGCTTGGATGTCAACCTTCCTAATGGC. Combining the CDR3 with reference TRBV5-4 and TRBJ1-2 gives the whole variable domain ETGVTQSPTHLIKTRGQQVTLRCSSQSGHNTVSWYQQALGQGPQFIFQYYREEENGRGNFPPRFSGLQFPNYSSELNVNALELDDSALYLCASSLDVNLPNGYTFGSGTRLTVV.

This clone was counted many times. The CDR3 DNA, read in part, is TGCAGTGCGACTAGCGGGAGTCTATCTGAGACG. The encoded protein is CSATSGSLSET. In full, the CDR3 is CSATSGSLSETQYF. The chain carries TRBV20-1 and TRBJ2-3; 12 bases map to TRBD2. The sequence runs out 3 residues before the end of the CDR3; the remainder is reconstructed from the germline J gene. CDR1 and CDR2 (germline): DFQATT, SNEGSKA (reference sequence). The CDR3 covers 14 residues.

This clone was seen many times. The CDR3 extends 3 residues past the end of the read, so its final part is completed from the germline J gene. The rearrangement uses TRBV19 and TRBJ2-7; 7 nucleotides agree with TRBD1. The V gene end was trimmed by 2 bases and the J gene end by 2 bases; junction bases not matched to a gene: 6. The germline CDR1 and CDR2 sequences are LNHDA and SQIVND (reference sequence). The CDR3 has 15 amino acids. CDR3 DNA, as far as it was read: TGTGCCAGTAGTATACGGCACAGGGGAACCTACGAG. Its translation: CASSIRHRGTYE. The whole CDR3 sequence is CASSIRHRGTYEQYF.